The clone carrying this T cell receptor beta chain was seen repeatedly, ten times or more. What it binds is not known. This record belongs to a study of breast tumors, draining lymph nodes, adjacent tissues. TCRdb processed the multiplex PCR reads anew with MiXCR; each CDR3 protein has one entry. The data show some 250,000 distinct CDR3 sequences, less than 45% seen once. Per germline, CDR1 KGHSH and CDR2 LQKENI. The CDR3 consists of 15 residues. The V and J ends lost 4 bases and 5 bases respectively, with 12 bases between them. The lymph nodes were axillary draining lymph nodes from breast cancer patients. Whole-study results and caveats: Tumor and nontumor repertoires were significantly more similar in luminal-like than in basal-like breast cancer.

The origin of this receptor is a female donor with breast cancer. Some clones in this sample may be carry-over from other donors' samples. Source material: axillary lymph node tissue. The rearrangement uses TRBV18 and TRBJ1-6; D gene uncertain. The CDR3: CASSQTGNDNSPLHF. In DNA, the CDR3 is TGTGCCAGCTCACAAACCGGGAACGATAATTCACCCCTCCACTTT.